The next 21 T cell receptor beta chains were all read from a single sample in a study of regulatory T cells in long-lasting Graves disease. The TCR beta library used iRepertoire HTBI primers with Arm-PCR amplification of CDR3. TCRdb reprocessed the multiplex PCR reads with MiXCR, giving one entry per CDR3 protein. The table has 250,000 to 300,000 distinct CDR3 sequences, under 20% seen once. Time point noted: newly diagnosed GD, antithyroid drugs for less than 3 months. After RNA was extracted from PBMCs, the TCR library was made from it. This sample also belongs to another study, concerning T cells in Graves' hyperthyroidism and ophthalmopathy.

The starting material was peripheral blood mononuclear cells (PBMCs), obtained at new diagnosis, from a patient treated with antithyroid drugs. All receptors come from a young woman with Graves disease.

This sequence joins TRBV6-2 or TRBV6-3 and TRBJ1-2, with D perhaps TRBD1 (6 bases). Germline CDR1 reads MNHEY; CDR2 reads SVGEGT. The CDR3 spans 15 residues. With 5 bases removed from V and 2 bases from J, the gap between germline ends came to 15 bases. The CDR3 region has the DNA TGTGCCAGCAGTGAAACCAGTACAGGGAACTATGGCTACACCTTC. It specifies CASSETSTGNYGYTF.

The sample holds a few counts of this clonotype. The chain joins TRBV7-2 to TRBJ2-2, with D possibly TRBD2 on 7 matching bases. Germline V gene sequence: CDR1 SGHTA, CDR2 FQGNSA. Trimming took off 0 bases at V and 6 bases at J, with 11 bases between the two ends. This CDR3 is built from 15 residues. CDR3 sequence: CASSLAGGPPGELFF. DNA of the CDR3: TGTGCCAGCAGCTTAGCGGGGGGGCCTCCCGGGGAGCTGTTTTTT.

This clonotype was picked up a small number of times. A read error may be the cause here, since a much bigger clone is one base away. The chain recombines TRBV20-1 with TRBJ2-1; D possibly matches TRBD1 or TRBD2 (5 bases each). CDR3 length equals 14 residues. From germline, CDR1 is DFQATT and CDR2 SNEGSKA (reference sequence). Here the CDR3 reads CSASRGPVYNGQFF. CDR3 in DNA: TGCAGTGCTAGCCGGGGCCCCGTCTACAATGGGCAGTTCTTC.

In this sample, this clonotype turned up many times. The chain couples TRBV9 to TRBJ2-7, with 11 bases matching TRBD2. Germline CDR1 SGDLS, CDR2 YYNGEE. V was clipped by 0 bases and J by 5 bases; unmatched bases: 7. The CDR3 contains 16 residues. The CDR3 loop is CASSVEVAGGLNEQYF. In DNA, the CDR3 is TGTGCCAGCAGCGTAGAAGTAGCGGGGGGGCTTAACGAGCAGTACTTC.

A word on this clonotype: A much bigger clone sits one base away, suggesting this may be a read error. The CDR3 carries no conserved terminal phenylalanine or tryptophan, so it likely arises from a read error. The chain is built from TRBV5-4 and TRBJ1-1, with D possibly matching TRBD1 (6 bases). Trimming took off 4 bases at V and 2 bases at J, with 15 bases between the two ends. The germline gives CDR1 SGHNT, CDR2 YYREEE (reference sequence). This CDR3 spans 15 amino acids. CDR3 loop: CASSPWTVTNTEAFL. CDR3 DNA: TGTGCCAGCAGCCCCTGGACAGTAACCAACACTGAAGCTTTCTTA.

This clonotype was recorded many times. The rearrangement joins TRBV14 to TRBJ1-2, with TRBD1 as a possible D gene (5 bases). The V and J ends lost 1 base and 5 bases respectively, with 11 bases between them. Germline loops: CDR1 SGHDN, CDR2 FVKESK. CDR3 length: 14 amino acids. The CDR3 spells CASSQVSWGYGYTF. The CDR3 DNA reads TGTGCCAGCAGCCAAGTCTCGTGGGGGTATGGCTACACCTTC.

The chain joins TRBV28 to TRBJ2-3; TRBD2 aligns across 11 bases. The CDR3 is 13 residues long. Germline V gene data show CDR1 as MDHEN and CDR2 as SYDVKM. Trimming cost V 6 bases and J 14 bases; bases outside gene matches: 10. For the CDR3, the DNA is TGTGCCAGCAGCGCCCCTCTAGCGGGAGGTTGGTATTTT. Its protein is CASSAPLAGGWYF.

The rearrangement uses TRBV7-2 and TRBJ1-2; 9 bases fit TRBD1. Germline CDR1 SGHTA, CDR2 FQGNSA. Losses at the gene ends were 3 bases for V and 4 bases for J; bases not matched to a gene: 9. The CDR3 is 16 amino acids. The CDR3 sequence: CASSFKTGGASYGYTF. The CDR3 DNA reads as TGTGCCAGCAGCTTTAAAACAGGGGGCGCATCCTATGGCTACACCTTC.

About this clonotype: This clone may be a read error of a much larger clone one base away. The CDR3 does not end in the conserved phenylalanine or tryptophan, so this is likely a read error. The CDR3 bases are TGCGCCAGCAGCCCCGATCCCCCGGGACGCATTAATGAAAAACTGTTTGTT. Translating it yields CASSPDPPGRINEKLFV. The chain joins TRBV5-1 to TRBJ1-4; possible D gene TRBD1, 5 bases. Deletions cut 4 bases from V and 4 bases from J, with 20 bases between. The CDR3 length is 17 residues. The V gene's germline CDR1 is SGHRS and CDR2 YFSETQ.

This clonotype was picked up a small number of times. J is TRBJ1-2 and V is TRBV7-9; D might be TRBD1 (6 bases). Germline V gives CDR1 SEHNR, CDR2 FQNEAQ (reference sequence). The CDR3 loop spans 14 amino acids. V shed 4 bases and J shed 4 bases, with 13 bases lying between them. CDR3 in amino acids: CASSSRQAPYGYTF. Written as DNA, the CDR3 is TGTGCCAGCAGCTCAAGACAGGCCCCCTATGGCTACACCTTC.

The V gene is TRBV12-3 or TRBV12-4, the J gene TRBJ1-1; the D is unclear. V lost 3 bases and J 6 bases, leaving 11 bases between the germline ends. There are 13 residues in the CDR3. Here the CDR3 reads CASSFGGSSEAFF. DNA of the CDR3: TGTGCCAGCAGTTTCGGCGGCAGTTCTGAAGCTTTCTTT.

Comments on this clonotype: This is likely an artifact of a read error, given a far larger clone one base away. The chain links TRBV5-4 to TRBJ2-2; D remains ambiguous. The CDR3 length is 14 residues. With 3 bases removed from V and 0 bases from J, the gap between germline ends came to 6 bases. The V gene's germline CDR1 is SGHNT and CDR2 YYREEE (reference sequence). The CDR3 spells CASSSDPNTGELFF. In DNA, the CDR3 is TGTGCCAGCAGCTCGGACCCGAACACCGGGGAGCTGTTTTTT. Complete variable domain (other parts from reference TRBV5-4 and TRBJ2-2): ETGVTQSPTHLIKTRGQQVTLRCSSQSGHNTVSWYQQALGQGPQFIFQYYREEENGRGNFPPRFSGLQFPNYSSELNVNALELDDSALYLCASSSDPNTGELFFGEGSRLTVL.

This clonotype showed up many times. The J gene is TRBJ1-5, the V gene TRBV10-3, with unresolved D. With 0 bases removed from V and 2 bases from J, the gap between germline ends came to 8 bases. This CDR3 comprises 15 residues. Germline CDR1 reads ENHRY; CDR2 reads SYGVKD. CDR3 nucleotide sequence: TGTGCCATCAGTGAGTCGATGGGCGGCAATCAGCCCCAGCATTTT. This encodes CAISESMGGNQPQHF.

This clonotype was seen repeatedly, ten times or more. The CDR3 loop reads CASSLVPDRGQPQHF. The DNA for the CDR3 is TGCGCCAGCAGCTTGGTACCGGACAGGGGTCAGCCCCAGCATTTT. This chain uses TRBV5-1 with TRBJ1-5; 9 nucleotides agree with TRBD1. The CDR3 has 15 residues. Trimming at V came to 0 bases and at J to 6 bases, leaving 4 bases not matched to a gene. Germline assignment: CDR1 SGHRS and CDR2 YFSETQ.

This chain uses TRBV6-2 or TRBV6-3 with TRBJ1-6; D not certain. The germline V gene has CDR1 MNHEY and CDR2 SVGEGT. This CDR3 region has 14 residues. Trimming removed 6 bases from V and 0 bases from J, with 6 bases in between. CDR3 sequence reads: CASRPSSYNSPLHF. The CDR3 nucleotides read TGTGCCAGCAGACCAAGCTCCTATAATTCACCCCTCCACTTT.

On this clonotype itself: This likely traces to a read error, being one base from a far larger clone. This chain connects TRBV11-2 to TRBJ2-4, with TRBD2 as a possible D gene (5 bases). This CDR3 comprises 12 residues. Per germline, CDR1 SGHAT and CDR2 FQNNGV. For the CDR3, the DNA is TGTGCCAGCAGCTTAGCGGGGAATGAGCGGTTCTTC. Translation: CASSLAGNERFF. The full variable domain, with the rest looked up from reference TRBV11-2 and TRBJ2-4, is EAGVAQSPRYKIIEKRQSVAFWCNPISGHATLYWYQQILGQGPKLLIQFQNNGVVDDSQLPKDRFSAERLKGVDSTLKIQPAKLEDSAVYLCASSLAGNERFFGAGTRLSVL.

At least ten counts were recorded for this clonotype. The genes are TRBV6-5 and TRBJ2-5, with D unclear. The CDR3 runs 14 residues. CDR1 is MNHEY and CDR2 is SVGAGI in the germline V gene. V gave up 2 bases and J gave up 5 bases, with 12 bases separating them. CDR3: CASSYEGRWETQYF. Written as DNA, the CDR3 is TGTGCCAGCAGTTACGAAGGACGGTGGGAGACCCAGTACTTC.

The table lists this clonotype with a few counts. The V call is TRBV2, the J call TRBJ2-2; perhaps TRBD1 as D (6 bases). CDR1 and CDR2 (germline): SNHLY, FYNNEI. This CDR3 contains 15 residues. Trimming cost V 6 bases and J 0 bases, with 11 bases left between them. CDR3 nucleotides: TGTGCCAGCAGGCGACAGGAGTCGAACACCGGGGAGCTGTTTTTT. Amino acid sequence: CASRRQESNTGELFF.

Ten or more counts support this clonotype. The chain couples TRBV20-1 to TRBJ2-3; 8 bases are a match to TRBD2. CDR1 DFQATT and CDR2 SNEGSKA come from the germline V gene (reference sequence). Losses at the gene ends were 6 bases for V and 10 bases for J; bases not matched to a gene: 15. The CDR3 sequence is 14 residues long. CDR3 DNA: TGCAGTGCGTCCACCGGGAGGGCGATTGGGGCGCAGTATTTT. It codes for CSASTGRAIGAQYF.

V is TRBV7-2 and J is TRBJ2-3; 10 bases are a match to TRBD2. The V and J ends lost 1 base and 5 bases, in that order; junction bases with no gene match: 6. Germline V lookup: CDR1 SGHTA, CDR2 FQGNSA. The CDR3 is 16 amino acids. The CDR3 spells CASSLESSGGIDTQYF. The CDR3 DNA reads as TGTGCCAGCAGCTTAGAATCTAGCGGGGGAATAGATACGCAGTATTTT.

At least ten counts were recorded for this clonotype. The chain carries TRBV29-1 and TRBJ2-2, with 7 bases identical to TRBD1. The CDR3 contains 16 residues. The V segment lost 0 bases and the J segment 5 bases; nucleotides outside the gene matches: 9. Germline CDR1 SQVTM, CDR2 ANQGSEA. CDR3 loop: CSVEDSYRGGTGELFF. DNA of the CDR3: TGCAGCGTTGAAGACTCCTACAGGGGTGGAACCGGGGAGCTGTTTTTT.